This entry describes one TCR beta chain. Many counts were recorded for this clonotype. It has no known antigen specificity. No much larger clone exists at a distance of one base, and base qualities are not known. In the paper's terms, the treatment or condition label means: live attenuated yellow fever vaccine strain. At each blood-draw timepoint, two biological replicates of bulk PBMCs were collected. A standard Ficoll-Paque protocol was used to isolate PBMCs from peripheral blood. TriZol was used to extract RNA from bulk PBMCs, CD4 and CD8 fractions, and dextramer-positive and dextramer-negative fractions. This entry comes from a study of T cells after yellow fever vaccination (dated by TCRdb to the late 2010s). Study-level background: The SMART-Seq v4 Ultra Low Input RNA kit was used to prepare libraries from fractions with low cell numbers. To track T-cell clones before and after primary and booster YFV17D yellow fever vaccination, bulk TCR alpha and beta repertoires were sequenced longitudinally. The cohort comprised two healthy male donors, one aged 18 to 30 and one aged 30 to 40 years. Bulk PBMC replicates and cell subsets were isolated from blood drawn at multiple timepoints before and after both primary and secondary immunization. The investigation overall reported the following: A small share of clonotypes occurred in both CD4 and CD8 compartments, likely arising from convergent recombination. Most clones expanded after primary vaccination (approximately 95% of CD4 and 80% to 90% of CD8) were re-detected after the booster, suggesting that broad memory maintenance occurred. The study included only a couple of donors, which limits how far the findings can be generalized. Compared with the primary T-cell response, the secondary T-cell response was faster but weaker, reaching its peak on day 5 rather than on day 15. Computational filtering was required because FACS-sorted repertoires could contain abundant contaminating clonotypes from the bulk population.

Looking up the germline V gene yields CDR1 WSHSY and CDR2 SAAADI. Trimming costs V 7 bases and J 4 bases, and their ends lie 13 bases apart. Taken from cysteine to phenylalanine, the CDR3 has 14 residues. Left in the record is the CDR3 DNA by itself, 42 bases read in frame from the first base. TCR cDNA was synthesized by 5'RACE template switching, through which a universal primer site and unique molecular identifiers were introduced. Priming of cDNA synthesis was performed from both the TCR alpha and TCR beta constant segments. Library amplification involved two PCR steps, and the second step added sample barcodes and sequencing adapters. Libraries were sequenced on Illumina HiSeq 2500 (2x100 bp) or NovaSeq (2x150 bp). Per the authors' processing: MIGEC was used to demultiplex reads and collapse the reads into UMI consensus sequences, and MiXCR was used for V(D)J alignment. Using edgeR on replicate PBMC samples, clonotypes were called vaccine-responding if FDR was below 0.01 and the log2 fold change was above 5 up to day 15. CD4 or CD8 identity was assigned to each bulk clonotype according to whether the clonotype was present at higher abundance in the sequenced CD4 repertoire or the sequenced CD8 repertoire. TCRdb reanalyzed the raw reads on its own, using fastp at Q25 for trimming and MiXCR for clone calling, and kept in-frame beta chains. Records with the same CDR3 protein are collapsed into one entry carrying the most frequent genes and DNA. The V and J calls were not made by the authors but by TCRdb's processing. Across this sample there are 310,000 or so distinct CDR3 sequences, with about 6.6% seen only once. The ten top clones hold 18% of the sample.

The chain uses TRBV10-2 and TRBJ2-2; the D gene remains uncertain. The TCR sequence derives from a man aged 18 to 35 who received the YFV17D yellow fever vaccine. The source was PBMCs, collected 45 days after the first yellow fever vaccination. In nucleotides, the sequence is TGCGCCAGCACCCCTGACACTGGCACCGGGGAGCTGTTTTTT. The resulting protein is CASTPDTGTGELFF.